These 21 T cell receptor beta chains were all obtained from the same sample, sequenced in a study of T cell clonotyping in hematopoietic cell transplantation. The time point: recipient sample about 28 days before transplant, after cytoreduction. The protocol was immunoSEQ multiplex PCR, while the TCRdb copy is restricted to in-frame clones and leaves out a portion. The sample consists of approximately 46,000 clones, just over 85% of them appearing once. The material sequenced was peripheral blood mononuclear cells, taken before stem cell transplant. These receptors were obtained from a man in his 60s with biphenotypic leukemia. Some clones in this sample may be carry-over from other donors' samples.

The rearrangement joins TRBV2 to TRBJ1-5; tentatively, D is TRBD1 (5 bases). This CDR3 is 14 amino acids long. Between the trimmed V and J ends, which lost 2 bases and 6 bases, there was a span of 11 bases. Looked up from germline, CDR1 is SNHLY and CDR2 is FYNNEI. The CDR3 DNA sequence: TGTGCCAGCAGTGAACAGGGAAGGTCTCAGCCCCAGCATTTT. The encoded protein is CASSEQGRSQPQHF.

The CDR3, as DNA: TGTGCCAGCAACATTGACGCTGGGGAGCTGTTTTTT. This sequence encodes CASNIDAGELFF. The J gene is TRBJ2-2, the V gene TRBV2, with D unclear. The CDR3 spans 12 residues. Germline V gene data show CDR1 as SNHLY and CDR2 as FYNNEI. V dropped 7 bases and J dropped 8 bases, with 11 bases sitting between them. Based on the CDR3 plus reference TRBV2 and TRBJ2-2, the full variable domain is EPEVTQTPSHQVTQMGQEVILRCVPISNHLYFYWYRQILGQKVEFLVSFYNNEISEKSEIFDDQFSVERPDGSNFTLKIRSTKLEDSAMYFCASNIDAGELFFGEGSRLTVL.

The chain links TRBV28 to TRBJ1-2, with 8 bases aligning to TRBD1. V lost 6 bases and J lost 1; bases outside the gene matches: 4. CDR1 and CDR2 (germline): MDHEN, SYDVKM. This CDR3 region has 14 residues. The CDR3, as DNA: TGTGCCAGCAGAACAGGGGGTGGTAACTATGGCTACACCTTC. Its protein is CASRTGGGNYGYTF.

The chain links TRBV10-3 to TRBJ2-5; D remains ambiguous. There are 15 residues in the CDR3. Germline lookup yields CDR1 ENHRY and CDR2 SYGVKD. Between the trimmed V and J ends, which lost 0 bases and 3 bases, there was a span of 11 bases. The CDR3 DNA reads as TGTGCCATCAGTGAGTCAGAAGCGCAGGAAGAGACCCAGTACTTC. Translation: CAISESEAQEETQYF.

The chain joins TRBV4-3 to TRBJ2-3; TRBD2 matches 12 bases. Germline V gene lookup returns CDR1 LGHNA and CDR2 YSLEER. The CDR3 length is 15 residues. The V and J ends lost 0 bases and 8 bases, in that order; junction bases with no gene match: 3. CDR3 residues: CASSQDLAGGSTQYF. DNA for the CDR3: TGCGCCAGCAGCCAAGACCTAGCGGGAGGGTCTACGCAGTATTTT.

DNA of the CDR3: TGTGCCAGCAGTTTAATTCGGGACGTACCACGTAAGCAGTACTTC. It yields the protein CASSLIRDVPRKQYF. The chain uses TRBV28 and TRBJ2-7; D may match TRBD1 or TRBD2 (5 bases each). CDR3 length: 15 residues. Trimming cost V 2 bases and J 8 bases, with 19 bases left between them. The germline V gene has CDR1 MDHEN and CDR2 SYDVKM. The complete variable domain, with remaining parts taken from reference TRBV28 and TRBJ2-7, reads DVKVTQSSRYLVKRTGEKVFLECVQDMDHENMFWYRQDPGLGLRLIYFSYDVKMKEKGDIPEGYSVSREKKERFSLILESASTNQTSMYLCASSLIRDVPRKQYFGPGTRLTVT.

This clone has just a few counts. This chain uses TRBV5-6 with TRBJ2-2, with 9 bases that match TRBD1. With V trimmed by 3 bases and J by 9 bases, 9 bases remained unmatched. Germline-derived CDR1 and CDR2 are SGHDT and YYEEEE. The CDR3 extends over 15 amino acids. The CDR3 DNA is TGTGCCAGCAGCTCACTACAGGGGGCTTCCTGGGAGCTGTTTTTT. Protein sequence: CASSSLQGASWELFF.

CDR3 amino acids: CAISAAGAGGYTF. The DNA for the CDR3 is TGTGCCATCAGTGCGGCGGGGGCTGGTGGCTACACCTTC. The V call is TRBV10-3, the J call TRBJ1-2, with TRBD1 as a possible D gene (6 bases). This CDR3 region has 13 residues. Germline CDR1 ENHRY, CDR2 SYGVKD. With 4 bases removed from V and 7 bases from J, the gap between germline ends came to 13 bases.

The rearrangement uses TRBV29-1 and TRBJ2-1, with D perhaps assigned TRBD1 or TRBD2 (5 bases each). Germline CDR1 and CDR2: SQVTM and ANQGSEA. Trimming removed 4 bases from V and 8 bases from J, with 9 bases in between. This CDR3 is built from 11 residues. The CDR3 loop is CSVGEGYEQFF. CDR3 nucleotides: TGCAGCGTTGGAGAGGGGTATGAGCAGTTCTTC.

V is TRBV30 and J is TRBJ1-2; D might be TRBD1 (5 bases). V lost 4 bases to trimming and J lost 6 bases, with 12 bases between them. The CDR3 sequence is 12 residues long. The germline CDR1 and CDR2 sequences are GTSNPN and SVGIG (reference sequence). DNA of the CDR3: TGTGCCTGGACCGTCACGGGGGATGGCTACACCTTC. Amino acid sequence: CAWTVTGDGYTF.

The chain links TRBV10-3 to TRBJ1-2, with a weak D call TRBD1 (5 bases). CDR1 and CDR2 (germline): ENHRY, SYGVKD. The CDR3 contains 15 residues. V was trimmed by 7 bases and J by 4 bases, leaving 19 bases between them. CDR3 coding DNA: TGTGCCATCACGCAACCGGGACTCGGTGGCTATGGCTACACCTTC. As protein: CAITQPGLGGYGYTF.

The rearrangement links TRBV4-1 to TRBJ1-5, with 8 bases identical to TRBD1. The J segment lost 5 bases and the V segment lost 1 base, leaving 7 bases of the junction unmatched. CDR1 is MGHRA and CDR2 is YSYEKL in the germline V gene. The CDR3 sequence is 16 residues long. Here the CDR3 DNA reads TGCGCCAGCAGCCAAGGATTACAGGGGGACGATCAGCCCCAGCATTTT. This translates into CASSQGLQGDDQPQHF.

The chain employs TRBV19 and TRBJ1-2; 10 bases line up with TRBD1. The length of the CDR3 is 15 residues. The V segment lost 6 bases and the J segment 7 bases; nucleotides outside the gene matches: 11. Germline values: CDR1 LNHDA, CDR2 SQIVND (reference sequence). The CDR3 region has the DNA TGTGCCAGTAGACTGGGGACAGGGGTGTTTGGTGGCTACACCTTC. Amino acids: CASRLGTGVFGGYTF.

The chain links TRBV20-1 to TRBJ2-7; D is unresolved. The germline CDR1 and CDR2 sequences are DFQATT and SNEGSKA (reference sequence). V lost 8 bases to trimming and J lost 5 bases, with 13 bases between them. The CDR3 extends over 11 amino acids. This CDR3 is CSTDLSDEQYF. As DNA, the CDR3 is TGCAGTACCGACCTCAGCGACGAGCAGTACTTC.

This chain connects TRBV5-1 to TRBJ2-3, with D possibly matching TRBD2 (5 bases). CDR1 is SGHRS and CDR2 is YFSETQ in the germline V gene. Trimming left V 2 bases short and J 0 bases short, with 10 bases between. The CDR3 is 15 residues long. CDR3 coding DNA: TGCGCCAGCAGCTTAGGGAGTAGTAGCACAGATACGCAGTATTTT. This gives the protein CASSLGSSSTDTQYF.

The V gene is TRBV7-8, the J gene TRBJ1-3; D remains unclear. The CDR3 sequence is 14 residues long. Germline values: CDR1 SGHVS, CDR2 FQNEAQ. V lost 2 bases, J lost 6 bases, and 11 bases lay in between. The DNA of the CDR3 is TGTGCCAGCAGCTTACTCGGCCTTTCAAACACCATATATTTT. Amino acid sequence: CASSLLGLSNTIYF.

The rearrangement links TRBV6-5 to TRBJ1-2, with 10 positions matching TRBD1. This CDR3 is 15 amino acids long. Germline lookup yields CDR1 MNHEY and CDR2 SVGAGI. J gave up 7 bases and V 0 bases, and 5 bases lay outside the gene matches. The CDR3 coding sequence is TGTGCCAGCAGTTACTCCCCCGGACAGGGGGGTGGCTACACCTTC. It codes for CASSYSPGQGGGYTF.

This chain links TRBV10-3 with TRBJ2-1, with D perhaps assigned TRBD1 or TRBD2 (6 bases each). Germline-derived CDR1 and CDR2 are ENHRY and SYGVKD. The CDR3 consists of 14 residues. The ends were cut back, 2 bases at V and 10 bases at J, with 15 bases in the middle. The CDR3 here is CAISEDGGRREQFF. The DNA of the CDR3 is TGTGCCATCAGTGAGGATGGGGGGCGAAGAGAGCAGTTCTTC.

The chain combines TRBV4-3 with TRBJ1-4, with 8 bases matching TRBD1. CDR1 is LGHNA and CDR2 is YSLEER in the germline V gene. Trimming cost V 0 bases and J 6 bases; bases outside gene matches: 3. The CDR3 has 15 residues. The CDR3 region is CASSQDLQGDEKLFF. CDR3 in DNA: TGCGCCAGCAGCCAAGATCTACAGGGGGATGAAAAACTGTTTTTT.

CDR3 DNA sequence: TGTGCCAGCAAGAAGCAGCCCCAGCATTTT. Its protein is CASKKQPQHF. The chain couples TRBV27 to TRBJ1-5, with D unresolved. Germline CDR1 reads MNHEY; CDR2 reads SMNVEV (reference sequence). The V end lost 7 bases, the J end lost 7 bases, and 5 bases lay between the germline ends. CDR3 length equals 10 residues.

The rearrangement links TRBV6-5 to TRBJ2-1; D is undetermined. The CDR3 is 15 amino acids. With 5 bases removed from V and 7 bases from J, the gap between germline ends came to 18 bases. Germline V gene data show CDR1 as MNHEY and CDR2 as SVGAGI. The CDR3 DNA reads TGTGCCAGCAGTCCTCAGCCGGGCCCAGGAAATGAGCAGTTCTTC. It encodes CASSPQPGPGNEQFF.